The rows below give T cell receptor beta chains drawn from one sample of a study of shared T cell receptors in the human thymus. TCRdb's copy holds only in-frame clones and misses some; the assay was immunoSEQ multiplex PCR. The sample consists of 700,000 or so clones, roughly 85% of them appearing once. The sample also formed part of further work on human thymus T cells.

The specimen was thymocytes. These receptors were collected from a girl under three years old with a congenital heart defect. The CDR3 runs from the conserved cysteine through the conserved F or W. A D gene is named only where the DNA matches it firmly. A row's size may be missing; if present it is once, few, many or a size class.

J	V	D	size	length	DNA	CDR3
TRBJ2-7	TRBV4-1	TRBD1	once	15	TGCGCCAGCAGCCACCTAGGGGGCGACTCCTACGAGCAGTACTTC	CASSHLGGDSYEQYF
TRBJ1-2	TRBV19	.	few	16	TGTGCCAGTATGGACCTAACAGGGTCCCTTTTTGGTGGCTACACCTTC	CASMDLTGSLFGGYTF
TRBJ1-1	TRBV7-9	TRBD1	.	14	TGTGCCAGCAGCTTATGGCAGGGGGACACTGAAGCTTTCTTT	CASSLWQGDTEAFF
TRBJ1-1	TRBV6-5	.	few	16	TGTGCCAGCAGTTACTCACCTCAGGGGACGAACACTGAAGCTTTCTTT	CASSYSPQGTNTEAFF
TRBJ2-2	TRBV19	.	.	14	TGTGCCACACGGACGGCCCGCGGGCCCGGGGAGCTGTTTTTT	CATRTARGPGELFF
TRBJ1-5	TRBV28	.	.	13	TGTGCCAGCCGGGACAAAGTCAATCAGCCCCAGCATTTT	CASRDKVNQPQHF
TRBJ2-7	TRBV7-9	.	.	14	TGTGCCAGCAGCTTAGCGTCGTGCAGGGGCGAGCAGTACTTC	CASSLASCRGEQYF
TRBJ2-1	TRBV15	.	.	13	TGTGCCACCAGCAGCAATACCAGGGTTGAGCAGTTCTTC	CATSSNTRVEQFF
TRBJ1-4	TRBV19	TRBD1	.	15	TGTGCCAGTAGTCTCCGGGACAGGGGCTACGAAAAACTGTTTTTT	CASSLRDRGYEKLFF
TRBJ2-3	TRBV9	TRBD2	.	18	TGTGCCAGCAGCATCCGGACTAGCGGGGGGGCTAGAGCAGATACGCAGTATTTT	CASSIRTSGGARADTQYF
TRBJ1-1	TRBV6-1	TRBD1	.	13	TGTGCCAGCAGTGAACGAGGGACAGTTGAAGCTTTCTTT	CASSERGTVEAFF
TRBJ2-1	TRBV12-5	.	.	17	TGTGCTAGACCCCCCCTGGGAATCGGGGGGCCCGACAATGAGCAGTTCTTC	CARPPLGIGGPDNEQFF
TRBJ2-3	TRBV6-5	TRBD1	.	14	TGTGCCAGCTCAGGGGGAAGGGGCACAGATACGCAGTATTTT	CASSGGRGTDTQYF
TRBJ2-2	TRBV5-4	TRBD2	.	14	TGTGCCAGCAGCCCCGGGAGGGCGGCCGGGGAGCTGTTTTTT	CASSPGRAAGELFF
TRBJ2-7	TRBV7-6	.	.	14	TGTGCCAGCAGCTTAGGGGCCGGTCCGGGGGAGCAGTACTTC	CASSLGAGPGEQYF
TRBJ2-3	TRBV4-1	.	.	16	TGCGCCAGCAGCCAAGGTTTAACAGTGGGCACAGATACGCAGTATTTT	CASSQGLTVGTDTQYF
TRBJ1-4	TRBV4-3	TRBD1	few	15	TGCGCCAGCAGCCAACCGGGACAGGGTGATGAAAAACTGTTTTTT	CASSQPGQGDEKLFF
TRBJ1-3	TRBV2	.	once	17	TGTGCCAGCAGTAAGGACAGACTTATTTCTCCCGGAAACACCATATATTTT	CASSKDRLISPGNTIYF
TRBJ1-3	TRBV18	TRBD1	.	18	TGTGCCAGCTCACCACTAGACAGGGGGAAGCTTTCTGGAAACACCATATATTTT	CASSPLDRGKLSGNTIYF
TRBJ2-7	TRBV7-2	TRBD1	.	16	TGTGCCAGCAGCTTCGAGGGGCAGGGGGCTCGTTACGAGCAGTACTTC	CASSFEGQGARYEQYF
TRBJ1-1	TRBV27	TRBD1	.	16	TGTGCCAGCAGTCTTAGGACAGGGGGATTGAACACTGAAGCTTTCTTT	CASSLRTGGLNTEAFF
TRBJ1-3	TRBV5-1	.	.	15	TGCGCCAGCAGCGCCCGAATATGCGCCGGAAACACCATATATTTT	CASSARICAGNTIYF
TRBJ2-6	TRBV7-3	.	.	16	TGTGCCAGCAGCTTAATGTCGGGGGCTGGGGCCAACGTCCTGACTTTC	CASSLMSGAGANVLTF
TRBJ1-1	TRBV5-4	TRBD1	once	15	TGTGCCAGCGAAAAAACCGGGACAGGGGGCACTGAAGCTTTCTTT	CASEKTGTGGTEAFF
TRBJ2-3	TRBV19	.	.	14	TGTGCCAGTAGTCGCACAGGGATAACAGATACGCAGTATTTT	CASSRTGITDTQYF
TRBJ2-3	TRBV27	TRBD1	few	13	TGTGCCACTAAGCGACAGGGCGAGGATACGCAGTATTTT	CATKRQGEDTQYF
TRBJ2-7	TRBV10-3	TRBD1	.	13	TGTGCCATCAGCTTTGACAGGGGATACGAGCAGTACTTC	CAISFDRGYEQYF
TRBJ2-7	TRBV7-2	TRBD1	.	15	TGTGCCAGCAGCGAGCCGGGACAGGGCGGCTACGAGCAGTACTTC	CASSEPGQGGYEQYF
TRBJ1-6	TRBV6-1	.	.	15	TGTGCCAGCAGTGACTCCACAGGAGACAATTCACCCCTCCACTTT	CASSDSTGDNSPLHF
TRBJ1-1	TRBV5-4	TRBD1	once	15	TGTGCCAGCAGCTTGGAGGGACAGGCGCCCCTTGAAGCTTTCTTT	CASSLEGQAPLEAFF
TRBJ2-1	TRBV25-1	TRBD2	.	17	TGTGCCAGCAGTGAATATGAACGGGCGGGGGGCCCGGGTGAGCAGTTCTTC	CASSEYERAGGPGEQFF
TRBJ1-6	TRBV2	TRBD1	.	17	TGTGCCAGCAGTAAAATCCGACAGGGGCCCCTGGGTTCACCCCTCCACTTT	CASSKIRQGPLGSPLHF
TRBJ2-5	TRBV6-5	TRBD2	.	12	TGTGCCAGCAGCTTCGGGGGGGAGACCCAGTACTTC	CASSFGGETQYF
TRBJ1-5	TRBV30	.	.	13	TGTGCCTGGAGTGTTGGCAGAGGTCAGCCCCAGCATTTT	CAWSVGRGQPQHF
TRBJ2-1	TRBV7-3	.	.	15	TGTGCCAGCAGCGGTTCAGGAAAAGCCTACAATGAGCAGTTCTTC	CASSGSGKAYNEQFF
TRBJ1-4	TRBV11-2	TRBD1	once	18	TGTGCCAGCAGCTTAGGGCTTCTCGGGGCAGGGGGTAGCGAAAAACTGTTTTTT	CASSLGLLGAGGSEKLFF
TRBJ1-1	TRBV13	.	.	16	TGTGCCAGCAGCTTAGTAGATTCGTTTGGGGCTTCTGAAGCTTTCTTT	CASSLVDSFGASEAFF
TRBJ2-1	TRBV5-6	TRBD2	.	18	TGTGCCAGCAGCTTGGCCCCCCGACTAGCGGGGACCTACAATGAGCAGTTCTTC	CASSLAPRLAGTYNEQFF
TRBJ2-1	TRBV15	.	.	15	TGTGCCACCTTCTCAGGGACATCCCCTTACAATGAGCAGTTCTTC	CATFSGTSPYNEQFF
TRBJ2-7	TRBV4-1	TRBD2	.	17	TGCGCCAGCAGCCAAGATCCGACTAGCGGCCCCTCCTACGAGCAGTACTTC	CASSQDPTSGPSYEQYF
TRBJ2-3	TRBV7-9	.	.	13	TGTGCCAACTCTAGGGCGGGTGTAGATACGCAGTATTTT	CANSRAGVDTQYF
TRBJ2-5	TRBV19	TRBD1	.	17	TGTGCCAGTAGTAAGCGACCGGGCAGGGGGCCTCAAGAGACCCAGTACTTC	CASSKRPGRGPQETQYF
TRBJ2-1	TRBV19	.	.	14	TGTGCCAGTAGTATTAGTAGCTCCTACAATGAGCAGTTCTTC	CASSISSSYNEQFF
TRBJ2-7	TRBV30	TRBD1	.	12	TGTGCCCGAAGACAGGGGATCCACGAGCAGTACTTC	CARRQGIHEQYF
TRBJ2-3	TRBV5-1	.	once	15	TGCGCCAGCAGCCTTCCTGACAGGTTCGTCGATACGCAGTATTTT	CASSLPDRFVDTQYF
TRBJ2-1	TRBV11-2	TRBD1	once	18	TGTGCCAGCAGCTTAGGAGGGGGGCTAAACAGACAGGGGGTGTTTCAGTTCTTC	CASSLGGGLNRQGVFQFF
TRBJ2-2	TRBV20-1	.	once	11	TGCAGTGCTGGACAGACCGGGGAGCTGTTTTTT	CSAGQTGELFF
TRBJ2-7	TRBV7-2	TRBD2	.	16	TGTGCCAGCAGCTTAGTAACTAGCGGGGGGTCCTACGAGCAGTACTTC	CASSLVTSGGSYEQYF
TRBJ2-2	TRBV14	.	.	19	TGTGCCAGCAGCCAAAATCAAGTGAGGCAGCCGCTAAACACCGGGGAGCTGTTTTTT	CASSQNQVRQPLNTGELFF
TRBJ2-7	TRBV4-1	TRBD1	.	17	TGCGCCAGCAGCCAGGGGCTCGGGACAGGGGGATCCTACGAGCAGTACTTC	CASSQGLGTGGSYEQYF
TRBJ2-2	TRBV5-1	TRBD2	.	15	TGCGCCAGCAGCTTGGAGGGGACTAGTCCCGGGGAGCTGTTTTTT	CASSLEGTSPGELFF
TRBJ2-5	TRBV29-1	TRBD2	.	13	TGCAGCGCCCACCGTTGGGGGGGAGAGACCCAGTACTTC	CSAHRWGGETQYF
TRBJ1-2	TRBV19	TRBD1	.	14	TGTGCCAGTAGTCCTAGGACAGGGAACTATGGCTACACCTTC	CASSPRTGNYGYTF